The 25 T cell receptor beta chains reported below all come from one sample, sequenced in a study of blood T cell repertoires in COVID-19. Only in-frame clones appear in the TCRdb table, and some are missing; sequencing was by immunoSEQ multiplex PCR. The table records roughly 200,000 clones, roughly 80% of them present only once. The sequencing sample was made of peripheral blood. These receptors came from a man in his forties or fifties who had recovered from COVID-19.

This clone was seen a single time. V gene TRBV9 combines with J gene TRBJ1-2; tentatively, D is TRBD1 (6 bases). The CDR3 loop spans 12 amino acids. The germline gives CDR1 SGDLS, CDR2 YYNGEE. V lost 2 bases, J lost 5 bases, and 7 bases lay in between. CDR3 sequence: CASSVGQYGYTF. The CDR3 DNA sequence: TGTGCCAGCAGCGTCGGACAGTATGGCTACACCTTC.

This chain links TRBV10-3 with TRBJ2-2; the D is unclear. This CDR3 has 15 amino acids. CDR1 ENHRY and CDR2 SYGVKD come from the germline V gene. V gave up 3 bases and J gave up 0 bases, with 8 bases separating them. The chain's CDR3 is CAISDLAPNTGELFF. The CDR3 DNA is TGTGCCATCAGTGATCTGGCCCCGAACACCGGGGAGCTGTTTTTT.

The chain joins TRBV2 to TRBJ2-2; perhaps TRBD2 as D (6 bases). Per germline, CDR1 SNHLY and CDR2 FYNNEI. With 7 bases removed from V and 4 bases from J, the gap between germline ends came to 13 bases. CDR3 length equals 14 residues. CDR3 protein: CASMEGARTGELFF. CDR3 coding DNA: TGTGCCAGCATGGAGGGAGCGCGCACCGGGGAGCTGTTTTTT.

As DNA, the CDR3 is TGTGCCAGCAGCTTAGAATGGACGGGAGTCTATACGCAGTATTTT. Residues: CASSLEWTGVYTQYF. The chain recombines TRBV7-2 with TRBJ2-3, with TRBD2 as a possible D gene (6 bases). Trimming pared 1 base from V and 7 bases from J, leaving 15 bases between. The CDR3 is made up of 15 amino acids. The germline V gene has CDR1 SGHTA and CDR2 FQGNSA.

In its sample, this clone was seen many times. The rearrangement joins TRBV11-3 to TRBJ2-7; D remains ambiguous. From germline, CDR1 is SGHNT and CDR2 YENEEA. V shed 5 bases and J shed 6 bases, with 11 bases lying between them. The CDR3 contains 12 residues. The CDR3 DNA follows: TGTGCCAGCAGCCCCAATTCGGGCGAGCAGTACTTC. This gives the protein CASSPNSGEQYF.

The CDR3 bases are TGTGCCAGCAGCTTGGGCCCTCTGATCGGAAACACCATATATTTT. Translating gives CASSLGPLIGNTIYF. The chain recombines TRBV7-2 with TRBJ1-3; D not resolved. CDR1 is SGHTA and CDR2 is FQGNSA in the germline V gene. The CDR3 covers 15 residues. V lost 3 bases, J lost 4 bases, and 13 bases lay in between.

This clone was recorded a few times. The chain links TRBV19 to TRBJ2-1, with D possibly being TRBD1 (6 bases). Germline CDR1 and CDR2: LNHDA and SQIVND (reference sequence). V lost 3 bases and J 7 bases, leaving 10 bases between the germline ends. The CDR3 extends over 13 amino acids. For the CDR3, the DNA is TGTGCCAGTAGTATCCTCAGGGGAAATGAGCAGTTCTTC. Protein product: CASSILRGNEQFF.

V and J are TRBV6-5 and TRBJ1-4, with D possibly being TRBD1 (5 bases). Germline CDR1 is MNHEY and CDR2 is SVGAGI. The CDR3 runs 14 residues. Trimming took 7 bases from V and 8 from J, leaving 17 bases between them. The CDR3 protein is CASMIQGRGEKLFF. The CDR3 DNA is TGTGCCAGCATGATCCAGGGTAGGGGAGAAAAACTGTTTTTT.

The rearrangement joins TRBV3-1 (or the pseudogene TRBV3-2) to TRBJ1-5; D is unclear. The V and J ends lost 2 bases and 6 bases respectively, with 5 bases between them. The CDR3 has 12 amino acids. From germline, CDR1 is LGHDT and CDR2 YNNKEL (reference sequence). CDR3 sequence (DNA): TGTGCCAGCAGCCAACGGGGTCAGCCCCAGCATTTT. Amino acids: CASSQRGQPQHF.

This clone was detected ten times or more. V usage is TRBV6-1 and J usage is TRBJ2-1; 11 bases line up with TRBD2. V lost 2 bases and J lost 4; bases outside the gene matches: 7. Germline V lookup: CDR1 MNHNS, CDR2 SASEGT. The CDR3 is 17 amino acids. The CDR3, as DNA: TGTGCCAGCAGTGAACTCCCGGGACTAGCGGAATACAATGAGCAGTTCTTC. Translation gives CASSELPGLAEYNEQFF.

V is TRBV2 and J is TRBJ2-7, with D possibly being TRBD2 (5 bases). CDR3 length equals 13 residues. Germline CDR1 reads SNHLY; CDR2 reads FYNNEI. The V and J ends lost 4 bases and 3 bases respectively, with 10 bases between them. The CDR3 here is CASSVSADYEQYF. DNA of the CDR3: TGTGCCAGCAGTGTTAGCGCCGACTACGAGCAGTACTTC. The whole variable domain, filled in from reference TRBV2 and TRBJ2-7, reads EPEVTQTPSHQVTQMGQEVILRCVPISNHLYFYWYRQILGQKVEFLVSFYNNEISEKSEIFDDQFSVERPDGSNFTLKIRSTKLEDSAMYFCASSVSADYEQYFGPGTRLTVT.

The rearrangement joins TRBV3-1 (or the pseudogene TRBV3-2) to TRBJ2-1; 7 bases align to TRBD1. The CDR3 loop spans 15 amino acids. Trimming at V came to 2 bases and at J to 3 bases, leaving 4 bases not matched to a gene. The germline CDR1 and CDR2 sequences are LGHDT and YNNKEL (reference sequence). The DNA for the CDR3 is TGTGCCAGCAGCCAAACCAGGGACAGCTACAATGAGCAGTTCTTC. Its translation: CASSQTRDSYNEQFF.

This clone was seen just once. This chain links TRBV15 with TRBJ1-3; TRBD1 aligns across 11 bases. J lost 7 bases, V lost 5 bases, and 1 base had no gene match. Per the germline V gene, CDR1 is LNHNV and CDR2 is YYDKDF (reference sequence). The CDR3 is made up of 13 amino acids. The CDR3 reads CATSGDRGNTIYF. The CDR3 DNA reads as TGTGCCACCAGCGGGGACAGGGGGAACACCATATATTTT.

The gene calls are TRBV7-9 and TRBJ2-1; 8 nucleotides match TRBD2. V dropped 3 bases and J dropped 0; count of bases not matched to a gene: 13. This CDR3 is 19 amino acids long. The V gene's germline CDR1 is SEHNR and CDR2 FQNEAQ (reference sequence). The CDR3 DNA follows: TGTGCCAGCAGCTTGACGACCAGCGGGAGCTCCAGCTCCTACAATGAGCAGTTCTTC. Amino acids: CASSLTTSGSSSSYNEQFF.

A few counts support this clone. This chain links TRBV28 with TRBJ1-1, with 7 bases that match TRBD1. CDR3 length: 13 residues. V lost 6 bases and J lost 2; bases outside the gene matches: 3. CDR1 and CDR2 (germline): MDHEN, SYDVKM. For the CDR3, the DNA is TGTGCCAGCAGGGGGACAGCCAACACTGAAGCTTTCTTT. Encoded protein: CASRGTANTEAFF.

CDR3 protein: CASQEASGPTDTQYF. CDR3 in DNA: TGCGCCAGCCAAGAGGCTAGCGGACCCACAGATACGCAGTATTTT. This chain uses TRBV10-2 with TRBJ2-3; the match to TRBD2 covers 7 bases. The CDR3 has 15 residues. Losses at the gene ends were 8 bases for V and 2 bases for J; bases not matched to a gene: 10. Germline CDR1 is WSHSY and CDR2 is SAAADI.

The chain recombines TRBV2 with TRBJ1-3, with D maybe TRBD1 (5 bases). This CDR3 region has 14 residues. Germline V gene sequence: CDR1 SNHLY, CDR2 FYNNEI. Trimming pared 4 bases from V and 0 bases from J, leaving 7 bases between. CDR3 residues: CASSAGYSGNTIYF. The CDR3 DNA is TGTGCCAGCAGTGCAGGGTACTCTGGAAACACCATATATTTT.

The chain carries TRBV6-5 and TRBJ2-7; 11 bases map to TRBD2. The CDR3 is 16 amino acids. Germline CDR1 MNHEY, CDR2 SVGAGI. With V trimmed by 2 bases and J by 2 bases, 5 bases remained unmatched. The chain's CDR3 is CASSYGTSGDPYEQYF. CDR3 coding DNA: TGTGCCAGCAGTTACGGGACTAGCGGAGACCCCTACGAGCAGTACTTC.

The chain carries TRBV19 and TRBJ2-6, with 9 bases identical to TRBD1. Germline CDR1 and CDR2: LNHDA and SQIVND (reference sequence). The CDR3 is 18 residues long. V gave up 5 bases and J gave up 0 bases; unmatched junction bases: 8. The CDR3 loop is CASSSGTGLGSGANVLTF. CDR3 sequence (DNA): TGTGCCAGTAGTTCCGGGACAGGGCTGGGCTCTGGGGCCAACGTCCTGACTTTC.

The rearrangement joins TRBV9 to TRBJ1-3, with TRBD1 as a possible D gene (6 bases). V was trimmed by 0 bases and J by 5 bases, leaving 15 bases between them. Germline CDR1 is SGDLS and CDR2 is YYNGEE. The CDR3 covers 16 residues. The DNA for the CDR3 is TGTGCCAGCAGCGTAGGTCCAACAGGGTACAGAAACACCATATATTTT. It is translated as CASSVGPTGYRNTIYF.

The chain links TRBV19 to TRBJ1-1; tentatively, D is TRBD1 (5 bases). There are 16 residues in the CDR3. CDR1 LNHDA and CDR2 SQIVND come from the germline V gene (reference sequence). The V end was cut by 3 bases, the J end by 5 bases, with 19 bases between. CDR3 protein: CASSMGQPSQWTEAFF. For the CDR3, the DNA is TGTGCCAGTAGTATGGGGCAGCCCTCCCAATGGACTGAAGCTTTCTTT.

V and J are TRBV11-3 and TRBJ2-2; the D is unclear. V was cut by 4 bases and J by 0 bases, with 12 bases left in between. CDR1 and CDR2 from the germline V gene are SGHNT and YENEEA. CDR3 length: 16 amino acids. CDR3 nucleotides: TGTGCCAGCAGCTCCTCCCCGAGGCCGAACACCGGGGAGCTGTTTTTT. Residues: CASSSSPRPNTGELFF.

This clone came up a few times. CDR3 region: CASSRGLAGVPDTQYF. The CDR3 DNA follows: TGTGCCAGCTCGCGAGGACTAGCGGGAGTGCCGGATACGCAGTATTTT. The J gene is TRBJ2-3, the V gene TRBV18; 13 nucleotides match TRBD2. Germline lookup yields CDR1 KGHSH and CDR2 LQKENI. J gave up 6 bases and V 6 bases, and 9 bases lay outside the gene matches. The CDR3 is made up of 16 amino acids. Using reference TRBV18 and TRBJ2-3 for the parts outside the CDR3, the full variable domain is NAGVMQNPRHLVRRRGQEARLRCSPMKGHSHVYWYRQLPEEGLKFMVYLQKENIIDESGMPKERFSAEFPKEGPSILRIQQVVRGDSAAYFCASSRGLAGVPDTQYFGPGTRLTVL.

This chain connects TRBV11-1 to TRBJ1-1; 10 bases agree with TRBD1. Trimming removed 5 bases from V and 4 bases from J; junction bases left unmatched: 7. Germline values: CDR1 SGHAT, CDR2 FQDESV (reference sequence). This CDR3 has 15 residues. The DNA for the CDR3 is TGTGCCAGCAGCAACCGGGACAGGGGATCCACTGAAGCTTTCTTT. Amino acids: CASSNRDRGSTEAFF.

This clone was detected many times. The chain combines TRBV7-9 with TRBJ2-5; 8 positions agree with TRBD1. The ends lost 5 bases at V and 7 bases at J; junction bases unmatched: 12. Per germline, CDR1 SEHNR and CDR2 FQNEAQ (reference sequence). There are 15 residues in the CDR3. CDR3 bases: TGTGCCAGCAGCCTGGACAGGGTGGTTGATTGGACCCAGTACTTC. Translation gives CASSLDRVVDWTQYF.